Listed here are 9 T cell receptor beta chains from one sample, sequenced in a study of neoadjuvant anti-PD-1 for oral cavity cancer (dated by TCRdb to about 2021). The library was built by means of the immunoSEQ multiplex PCR assay. TCRdb stores this immuneACCESS table with in-frame sequences only. Part of the clones is absent; in the studies checked, under half of the shortfall reflects unresolved V genes, and no reason is known for the rest. The sample table lists thousands of clones, roughly 54% of them with a count of one. The biggest ten clones account for more than 6% of the sample. The time point label, read with the paper, signifies: before neoadjuvant nivolumab. The source material was tumor tissue, sampled before nivolumab (anti-PD-1) treatment. The receptors were gathered from a person aged 40 to 85 with oral cavity squamous cell carcinoma.

The chain recombines TRBV7-2 with TRBJ1-6; D is ambiguous. Germline V CDR1 and CDR2: SGHTA, FQGNSA. V was cut by 2 bases and J by 10 bases, with 18 bases left in between. The CDR3 length is 16 residues. The CDR3 nucleotides read TGTGCCAGCAGCTTATTATCGGGAACTCAAGGGTCACCCCTCCACTTT. As protein: CASSLLSGTQGSPLHF.

The J gene is TRBJ2-7, the V gene TRBV21-1; the listed D gene, TRBD2, was not tested against the DNA. TRBV21-1 is a pseudogene segment. This CDR3 is built from 15 residues. CDR3 DNA sequence: TGTGCCAGCAGCAAAGGAGGCGGGCCCCCATCGGAGCAGTACTTC. It codes for CASSKGGGPPSEQYF.

The rearrangement joins TRBV5-1 to TRBJ2-2; D possibly matches TRBD1 or TRBD2 (6 bases each). This CDR3 region has 17 residues. Trimming pared 4 bases from V and 1 base from J, leaving 17 bases between. Looked up from germline, CDR1 is SGHRS and CDR2 is YFSETQ. The CDR3 DNA reads TGCGCCAGCAGCAGGGGGGTGAGACTAAAGAACACCGGGGAGCTGTTTTTT. Amino acids: CASSRGVRLKNTGELFF.

J is TRBJ2-2 and V is TRBV29-1, with D hard to call. The ends were cut back, 4 bases at V and 0 bases at J, with 12 bases in the middle. The CDR3 extends over 15 amino acids. From germline, CDR1 is SQVTM and CDR2 ANQGSEA. The CDR3 region is CSVGRAVSNTGELFF. The CDR3 nucleotides read TGCAGCGTTGGAAGGGCAGTCTCGAACACCGGGGAGCTGTTTTTT.

This rearrangement joins TRBV15 to TRBJ1-3; possibly TRBD1 for D (5 bases). CDR1 LNHNV and CDR2 YYDKDF come from the germline V gene (reference sequence). This CDR3 comprises 13 residues. With 8 bases removed from V and 0 bases from J, the gap between germline ends came to 8 bases. This chain's CDR3 is CATGGTSGNTIYF. For the CDR3, the DNA is TGTGCCACCGGGGGGACCTCTGGAAACACCATATATTTT.

The gene calls are TRBV28 and TRBJ2-3; D is possibly TRBD1 (6 bases). The germline V gene has CDR1 MDHEN and CDR2 SYDVKM. CDR3 length: 12 residues. V was clipped by 6 bases and J by 4 bases, with 8 bases between them. The CDR3 DNA follows: TGTGCCAGCAGAAAGGGGGCAGATACGCAGTATTTT. This sequence encodes CASRKGADTQYF.

This chain joins TRBV5-6 and TRBJ2-5; D might be TRBD1 or TRBD2, each matching 5 bases. V lost 1 base, J lost 5 bases, and 12 bases lay in between. The CDR3 loop spans 14 amino acids. CDR1 is SGHDT, CDR2 YYEEEE, per germline. The CDR3 region is CASSLFEGMETQYF. As DNA, the CDR3 is TGTGCCAGCAGCTTGTTCGAGGGGATGGAGACCCAGTACTTC.

This clone was detected a few times. The rearrangement uses TRBV5-1 and TRBJ1-6, with 8 bases aligning to TRBD1. The CDR3 runs to 14 residues. V lost 2 bases, J lost 10 bases, and 5 bases stayed unmatched. CDR1 is SGHRS, CDR2 YFSETQ, per germline. CDR3 sequence (DNA): TGCGCCAGCAGCTTCGGACAGGGACACTCACCCCTCCACTTT. Translation gives CASSFGQGHSPLHF.

This clone is large. V usage is TRBV2 and J usage is TRBJ1-1; D unresolved. This CDR3 contains 11 residues. V was pared by 4 bases and J by 10 bases, with 10 bases between. Germline V gives CDR1 SNHLY, CDR2 FYNNEI. The CDR3: CASSGGQSAFF. Here the CDR3 DNA reads TGTGCCAGCAGTGGAGGGCAGTCAGCTTTCTTT.